This passage covers 3 T cell receptor beta chains from one sample sequenced in a study of blood T cells in healthy people across ages. Together with a sample-barcoded 5' primer, a J-beta primer mix was included in a second PCR lasting about 7 to 11 cycles. TCRdb ran MiXCR on the 5' RACE reads and lists one entry per CDR3 protein. The table shows about 1.4 million distinct CDR3 sequences, with approximately 59% occurring only once. Sequencing was performed on blood. Receptors originate from a man aged 18 to 29 in good health.

This clonotype was seen a few times. This sequence joins TRBV6-1 and TRBJ1-1, with D unresolved. The CDR3 consists of 12 residues. V gave up 6 bases and J gave up 0 bases, with 5 bases separating them. Germline V CDR1 and CDR2: MNHNS, SASEGT. The CDR3 sequence is CASRELNTEAFF. In DNA form, the CDR3 reads TGTGCCAGCAGGGAGTTGAACACTGAAGCTTTCTTT.

The genes are TRBV12-3 or TRBV12-4 and TRBJ1-2; D is undetermined. This CDR3 contains 14 residues. Trimming stripped 1 base from V and 8 bases from J, with 14 bases between. CDR3 sequence (DNA): TGTGCCAGCAGTTTAGATCTGTACTATGGGGGCTACACCTTC. It specifies CASSLDLYYGGYTF.

Concerning this clonotype itself: One end of the junction does not line up with germline, which may come from a read error. V is TRBV12-3 or TRBV12-4 and J is TRBJ2-4, with 8 bases fitting TRBD1. The DNA end lines up better with TRBJ2-5; the J call may be wrong. The CDR3 loop spans 15 amino acids. The CDR3, as DNA: TGTGCCAGCAATTTATACGGGGGACAGGAAGAGACCCAGTACTTC. Its translation is CASNLYGGQEETQYF.